The 4 T cell receptor beta chains reported below all come from one sample, sequenced in a study of Ad26.COV2.S vaccination and SARS-CoV-2 variants. Only in-frame clones appear in the TCRdb table, and some are missing; sequencing was by immunoSEQ multiplex PCR. The sample consists of 400,000 or so clones, around 85% of them appearing once. Regarding treatment: around 19 received Ad26.COV2.S at low or high dose, single or two shots; about 5 received placebo; per-sample allocation not given. Day 63 after the first injection of vaccine or placebo was the sampling time. Material: peripheral blood, obtained in a trial of Ad26.COV2.S vaccine versus placebo. The receptors here all came from a person aged 18-65 years who received the Ad26.COV2.S COVID-19 vaccine or a placebo.

The genes are TRBV5-1 and TRBJ2-5; TRBD1 matches at 7 bases. Germline CDR1 is SGHRS and CDR2 is YFSETQ. This CDR3 is 14 amino acids long. The V gene end was trimmed by 4 bases and the J gene end by 1 base; junction bases not matched to a gene: 4. Here the CDR3 reads CASSRGTAQETQYF. The CDR3 DNA reads TGCGCCAGCAGCAGGGGGACAGCCCAAGAGACCCAGTACTTC.

CDR3 in amino acids: CASSVGPTGELFF. As DNA, the CDR3 is TGTGCCAGCAGCGTGGGCCCCACCGGGGAGCTGTTTTTT. This chain links TRBV9 with TRBJ2-2; D ambiguous. CDR1 is SGDLS and CDR2 is YYNGEE in the germline V gene. The CDR3 runs to 13 residues. V was cut by 2 bases and J by 4 bases, with 6 bases left in between.

DNA for the CDR3: TGTGCCAGCATCACAGGGCTCTCTAATGAAAAACTGTTTTTT. Its protein product is CASITGLSNEKLFF. V gene TRBV6-5 combines with J gene TRBJ1-4, with a tentative D call TRBD1 (6 bases). Germline assignment: CDR1 MNHEY and CDR2 SVGAGI. This CDR3 spans 14 amino acids. V was cut by 7 bases and J by 3 bases, with 12 bases left in between.

This chain connects TRBV11-2 to TRBJ2-4; D ambiguous. V was cut by 3 bases and J by 0 bases, with 9 bases left in between. This CDR3 contains 15 residues. Germline loops: CDR1 SGHAT, CDR2 FQNNGV. The CDR3 DNA reads TGTGCCAGCAGCTTGGGTGGTCTAGCCAAAAACATTCAGTACTTC. Amino acid sequence: CASSLGGLAKNIQYF. Complete variable domain (other parts from reference TRBV11-2 and TRBJ2-4): EAGVAQSPRYKIIEKRQSVAFWCNPISGHATLYWYQQILGQGPKLLIQFQNNGVVDDSQLPKDRFSAERLKGVDSTLKIQPAKLEDSAVYLCASSLGGLAKNIQYFGAGTRLSVL.